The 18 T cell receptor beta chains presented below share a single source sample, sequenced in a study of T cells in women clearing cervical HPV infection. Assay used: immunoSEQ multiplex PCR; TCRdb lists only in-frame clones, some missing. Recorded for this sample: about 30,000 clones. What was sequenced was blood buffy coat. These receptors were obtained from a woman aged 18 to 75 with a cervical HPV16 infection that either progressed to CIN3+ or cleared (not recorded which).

Partial CDR3 DNA: TGTGCCAGCAGCTTGGGGCGGGCTACCTATGGC. Protein product: CASSLGRATYG. The whole CDR3 sequence is CASSLGRATYGYTF. The chain couples TRBV5-6 to TRBJ1-2, with no clear D. The read comes to an end 3 residues before the CDR3 does, leaving the germline J gene to fill in the end. Germline values: CDR1 SGHDT, CDR2 YYEEEE. The germline V and J ends were trimmed by 0 bases and 4 bases, with 10 bases remaining between them. The CDR3 covers 14 residues.

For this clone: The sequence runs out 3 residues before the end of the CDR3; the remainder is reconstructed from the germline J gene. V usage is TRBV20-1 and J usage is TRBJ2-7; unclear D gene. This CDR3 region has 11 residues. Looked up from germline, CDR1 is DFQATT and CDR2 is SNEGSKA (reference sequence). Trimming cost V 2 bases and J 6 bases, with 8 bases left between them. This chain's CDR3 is CSARKRAEQYF. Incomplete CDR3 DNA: TGCAGTGCTAGAAAAAGGGCCGAG.

The CDR3 DNA, read in part, is TGCAGTGCCGCGGAGGGGGACAGGAATCAGCCC. This codes for CSAAEGDRNQP. The CDR3 in full is CSAAEGDRNQPQHF. This chain joins TRBV20-1 and TRBJ1-5, with 8 bases lining up with TRBD1. The read falls 3 residues short of the CDR3 end, and the missing part is taken from the germline J gene. The CDR3 loop spans 14 amino acids. The germline CDR1 and CDR2 sequences are DFQATT and SNEGSKA (reference sequence). The junction had 8 bases not matched to a gene; V was cut back by 6 bases and J by 4 bases.

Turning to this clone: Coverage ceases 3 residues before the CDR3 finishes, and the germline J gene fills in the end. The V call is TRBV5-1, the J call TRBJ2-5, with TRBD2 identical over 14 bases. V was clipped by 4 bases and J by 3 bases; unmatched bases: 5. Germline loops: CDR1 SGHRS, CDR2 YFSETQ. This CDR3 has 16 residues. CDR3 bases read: TGCGCCAGCAGCGCGGGACTAGCGGGGGCAAAAGAGACC. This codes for CASSAGLAGAKET. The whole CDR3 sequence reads CASSAGLAGAKETQYF.

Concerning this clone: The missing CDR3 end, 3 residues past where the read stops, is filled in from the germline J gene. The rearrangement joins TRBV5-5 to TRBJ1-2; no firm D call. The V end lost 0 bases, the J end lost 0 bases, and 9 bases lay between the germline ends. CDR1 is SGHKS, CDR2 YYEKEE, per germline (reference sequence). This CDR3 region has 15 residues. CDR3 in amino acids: CASSLGDIANYGYTF. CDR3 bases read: TGTGCCAGCAGCTTGGGAGACATAGCTAACTATGGC. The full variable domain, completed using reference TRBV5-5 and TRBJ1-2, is DAGVTQSPTHLIKTRGQQVTLRCSPISGHKSVSWYQQVLGQGPQFIFQYYEKEERGRGNFPDRFSARQFPNYSSELNVNALLLGDSALYLCASSLGDIANYGYTFGSGTRLTVV.

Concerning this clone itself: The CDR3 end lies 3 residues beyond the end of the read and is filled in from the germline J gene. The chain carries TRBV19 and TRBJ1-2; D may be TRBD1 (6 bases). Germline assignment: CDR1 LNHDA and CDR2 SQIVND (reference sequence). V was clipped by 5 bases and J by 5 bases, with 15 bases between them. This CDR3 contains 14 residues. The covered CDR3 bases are TGTGCCAGTAGTTCGAGACAGGCGAGTTATGGC. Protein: CASSSRQASYG. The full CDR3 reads CASSSRQASYGYTF.

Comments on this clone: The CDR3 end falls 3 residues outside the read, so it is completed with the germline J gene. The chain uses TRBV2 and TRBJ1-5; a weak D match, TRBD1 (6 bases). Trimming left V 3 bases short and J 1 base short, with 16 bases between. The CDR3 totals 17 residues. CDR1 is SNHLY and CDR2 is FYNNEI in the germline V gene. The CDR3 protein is CASSEGMGHLSNQPQHF. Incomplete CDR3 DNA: TGTGCCAGCAGTGAGGGGATGGGACACCTAAGCAATCAGCCC.

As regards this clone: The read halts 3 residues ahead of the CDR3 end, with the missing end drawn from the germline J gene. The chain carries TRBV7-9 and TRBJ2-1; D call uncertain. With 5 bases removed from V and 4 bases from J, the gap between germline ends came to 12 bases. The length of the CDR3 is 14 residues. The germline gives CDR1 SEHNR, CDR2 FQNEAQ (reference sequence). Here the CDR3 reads CASSEGSKYNEQFF. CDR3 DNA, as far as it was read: TGTGCCAGCAGCGAAGGCTCAAAGTACAATGAG.

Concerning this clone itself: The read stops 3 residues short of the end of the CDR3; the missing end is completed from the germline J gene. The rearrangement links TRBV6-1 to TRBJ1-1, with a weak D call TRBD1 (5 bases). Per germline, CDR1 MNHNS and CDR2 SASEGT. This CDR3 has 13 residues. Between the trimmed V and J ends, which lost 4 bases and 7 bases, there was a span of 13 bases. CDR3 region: CASSAPGVFEAFF. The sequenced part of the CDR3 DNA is TGTGCCAGCAGTGCCCCGGGGGTGTTTGAA.

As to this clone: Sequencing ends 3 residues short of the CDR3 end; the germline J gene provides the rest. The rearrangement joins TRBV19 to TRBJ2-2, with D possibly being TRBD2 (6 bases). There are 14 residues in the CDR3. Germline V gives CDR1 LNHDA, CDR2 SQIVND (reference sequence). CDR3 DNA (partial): TGTGCCAGTAGTGGTCAGGGAGGAGGTGAAAAG. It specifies CASSGQGGGEK. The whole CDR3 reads CASSGQGGGEKLFF.

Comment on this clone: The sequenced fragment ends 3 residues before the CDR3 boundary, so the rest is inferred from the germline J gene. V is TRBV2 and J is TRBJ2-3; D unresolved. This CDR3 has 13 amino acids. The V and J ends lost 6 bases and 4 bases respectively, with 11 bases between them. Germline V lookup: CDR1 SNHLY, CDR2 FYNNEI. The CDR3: CASRRLGADTQYF. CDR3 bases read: TGTGCCAGCAGGCGGCTAGGAGCAGATACG.

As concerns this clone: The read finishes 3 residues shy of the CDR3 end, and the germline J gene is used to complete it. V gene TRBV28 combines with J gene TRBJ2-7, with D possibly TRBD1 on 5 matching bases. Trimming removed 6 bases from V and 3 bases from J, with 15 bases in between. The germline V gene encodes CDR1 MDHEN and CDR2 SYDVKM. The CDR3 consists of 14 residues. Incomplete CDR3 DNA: TGTGCCAGCAGCAAAACAGGTTCGGGCTACGAG. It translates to CASSKTGSGYE. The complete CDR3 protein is CASSKTGSGYEQYF.

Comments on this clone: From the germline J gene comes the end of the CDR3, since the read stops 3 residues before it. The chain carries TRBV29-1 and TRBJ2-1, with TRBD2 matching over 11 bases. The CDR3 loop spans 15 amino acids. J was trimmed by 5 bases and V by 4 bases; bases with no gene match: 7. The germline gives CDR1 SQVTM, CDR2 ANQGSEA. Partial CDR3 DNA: TGCAGCGTTGTCGGTCCTAGCGGGGGGAACAATGAG. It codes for CSVVGPSGGNNE. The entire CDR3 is CSVVGPSGGNNEQFF.

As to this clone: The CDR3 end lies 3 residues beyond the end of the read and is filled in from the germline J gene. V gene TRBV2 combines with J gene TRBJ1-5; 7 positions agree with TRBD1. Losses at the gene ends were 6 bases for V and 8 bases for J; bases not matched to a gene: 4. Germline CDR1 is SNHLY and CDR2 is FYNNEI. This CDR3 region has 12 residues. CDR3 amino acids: CASRQGSEPQHF. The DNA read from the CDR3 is TGTGCCAGCAGACAGGGGTCTGAGCCC.

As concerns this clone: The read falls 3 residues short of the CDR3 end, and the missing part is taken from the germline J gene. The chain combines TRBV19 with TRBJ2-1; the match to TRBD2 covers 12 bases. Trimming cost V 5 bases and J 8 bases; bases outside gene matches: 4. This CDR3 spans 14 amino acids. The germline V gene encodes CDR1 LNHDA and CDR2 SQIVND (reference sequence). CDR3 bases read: TGTGCCAGTAGTCGACTAGCGGGAGACGATGAG. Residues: CASSRLAGDDE. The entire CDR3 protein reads CASSRLAGDDEQFF.

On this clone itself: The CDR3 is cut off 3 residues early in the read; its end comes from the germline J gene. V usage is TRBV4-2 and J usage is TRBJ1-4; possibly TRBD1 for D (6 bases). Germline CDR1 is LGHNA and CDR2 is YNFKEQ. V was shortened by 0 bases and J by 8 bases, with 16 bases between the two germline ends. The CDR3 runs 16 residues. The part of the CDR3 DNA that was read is TGTGCCAGCAGCCAAGATTGGGGGCAGGGTGGGGAAAAA. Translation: CASSQDWGQGGEK. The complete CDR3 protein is CASSQDWGQGGEKLFF.

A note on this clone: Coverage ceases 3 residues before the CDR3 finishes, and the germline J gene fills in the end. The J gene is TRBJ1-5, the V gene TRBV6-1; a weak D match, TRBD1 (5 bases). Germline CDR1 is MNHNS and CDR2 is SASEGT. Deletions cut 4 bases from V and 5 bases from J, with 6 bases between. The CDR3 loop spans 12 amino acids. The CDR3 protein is CASSGGDQPQHF. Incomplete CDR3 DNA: TGTGCCAGCAGTGGGGGGGATCAGCCC.

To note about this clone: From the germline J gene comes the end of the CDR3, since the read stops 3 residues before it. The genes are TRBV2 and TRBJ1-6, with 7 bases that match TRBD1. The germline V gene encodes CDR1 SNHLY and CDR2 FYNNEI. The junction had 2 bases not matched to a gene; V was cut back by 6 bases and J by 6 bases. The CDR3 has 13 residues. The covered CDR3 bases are TGTGCCAGCAGACAGGGGAGTAATTCACCC. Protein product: CASRQGSNSP. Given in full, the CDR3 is CASRQGSNSPLHF.